This passage covers 27 T cell receptor beta chains from one sample sequenced in a study of blood T cell repertoires in COVID-19. Data came from immunoSEQ multiplex PCR; TCRdb stores just in-frame clones and leaves some out. The sample contains 490,000 or so clones, 85% to 90% of which appear only once. Material: PBMCs or T cells enriched from blood (not recorded which). The origin of the receptors is a woman aged 40 to 50 who had recovered from COVID-19.

This clone was observed a single time. The chain employs TRBV19 and TRBJ1-2, with D perhaps matching TRBD1 (5 bases). Germline values: CDR1 LNHDA, CDR2 SQIVND (reference sequence). The CDR3 contains 13 residues. Trimming left V 4 bases short and J 4 bases short, with 10 bases between. CDR3 region: CASSTDSSYGYTF. As DNA, the CDR3 is TGTGCCAGTAGTACCGACAGCTCCTATGGCTACACCTTC.

The V and J genes are TRBV5-6 and TRBJ2-1, with a weak D call TRBD1 (6 bases). The CDR3 is 16 amino acids. Deletions cut 2 bases from V and 1 base from J, with 13 bases between. Germline CDR1 and CDR2: SGHDT and YYEEEE. As DNA, the CDR3 is TGTGCCAGCAGCTTCAATACAGGGTGGTCCTACAATGAGCAGTTCTTC. Protein: CASSFNTGWSYNEQFF.

V is TRBV3-1 (or the pseudogene TRBV3-2) and J is TRBJ1-5; D remains ambiguous. V lost 2 bases and J lost 9, with 8 bases in between. CDR1 is LGHDT and CDR2 is YNNKEL in the germline V gene (reference sequence). The length of the CDR3 is 12 residues. The CDR3 protein is CASSQQSGPQHF. The DNA for the CDR3 is TGTGCCAGCAGCCAACAATCCGGGCCCCAGCATTTT.

The chain carries TRBV7-2 and TRBJ2-7, with 7 bases fitting TRBD2. Germline CDR1 reads SGHTA; CDR2 reads FQGNSA. The CDR3 loop spans 16 amino acids. With V trimmed by 6 bases and J by 7 bases, 18 bases remained unmatched. The CDR3 is CASRFTGLPSGGEQYF. As DNA, the CDR3 is TGTGCCAGCAGGTTTACGGGACTACCCTCGGGGGGTGAGCAGTACTTC.

The V and J genes are TRBV7-6 and TRBJ1-2; D uncertain. The CDR3 consists of 12 residues. Germline values: CDR1 SGHVS, CDR2 FNYEAQ. V shed 3 bases and J shed 0 bases, with 2 bases lying between them. Written as DNA, the CDR3 is TGTGCCAGCAGCTTTACTAACTATGGCTACACCTTC. Translated: CASSFTNYGYTF.

V is TRBV5-1 and J is TRBJ2-7; 7 positions agree with TRBD2. Germline CDR1 is SGHRS and CDR2 is YFSETQ. V gave up 1 base and J gave up 5 bases; unmatched junction bases: 6. This CDR3 contains 14 residues. The CDR3 region is CASSLMAGEDEQYF. For the CDR3, the DNA is TGCGCCAGCAGCTTGATGGCGGGAGAAGACGAGCAGTACTTC.

CDR3 protein: CASSSQLLSYEQYF. In DNA, the CDR3 is TGTGCCAGCAGTTCCCAACTGTTATCCTACGAGCAGTACTTC. The chain is built from TRBV27 and TRBJ2-7, with no clear D. The CDR3 covers 14 residues. V was clipped by 4 bases and J by 1 base, with 11 bases between them. CDR1 and CDR2 from the germline V gene are MNHEY and SMNVEV (reference sequence).

This clone was observed a few times. The rearrangement joins TRBV3-1 (or the pseudogene TRBV3-2) to TRBJ1-6, with D hard to call. The CDR3 is 15 residues long. Trimming left V 6 bases short and J 8 bases short, with 17 bases between. Germline lookup yields CDR1 LGHDT and CDR2 YNNKEL (reference sequence). The CDR3, as DNA: TGTGCCAGCAGTCCAACCGGTGCCATGGATTCACCCCTCCACTTT. This codes for CASSPTGAMDSPLHF.

V usage is TRBV11-2 and J usage is TRBJ2-1; D is unclear. V dropped 8 bases and J dropped 5 bases, with 13 bases sitting between them. Germline CDR1 SGHAT, CDR2 FQNNGV. The CDR3 is 13 residues long. Written as DNA, the CDR3 is TGTGCCAGCGTAGAGGTTGGCGACAATGAGCAGTTCTTC. This encodes CASVEVGDNEQFF.

This chain links TRBV30 with TRBJ1-1; D not resolved. Per the germline V gene, CDR1 is GTSNPN and CDR2 is SVGIG (reference sequence). The CDR3 length is 14 residues. Deletions cut 2 bases from V and 1 base from J, with 11 bases between. CDR3 in DNA: TGTGCCTGGAGTATACTGGAGGGGAACACTGAAGCTTTCTTT. The encoded protein is CAWSILEGNTEAFF.

In this sample, this clone turned up once. Other nucleotide sequences from this sample produce the same CDR3. This chain joins TRBV7-9 and TRBJ1-2; possible D gene TRBD1, 5 bases. Trimming took 5 bases from V and 2 from J, leaving 12 bases between them. The CDR3 totals 14 residues. Germline V CDR1 and CDR2: SEHNR, FQNEAQ (reference sequence). The DNA of the CDR3 is TGTGCCAGCAGCCCCCGGGGGTCCAACTATGGCTACACCTTC. Protein product: CASSPRGSNYGYTF.

The genes are TRBV19 and TRBJ1-1, with D possibly being TRBD1 (5 bases). From germline, CDR1 is LNHDA and CDR2 SQIVND (reference sequence). The CDR3 is 14 residues long. Trimming stripped 1 base from V and 4 bases from J, with 10 bases between. The CDR3 sequence: CASSIAQGSTEAFF. The DNA of the CDR3 is TGTGCCAGTAGTATAGCTCAGGGATCCACTGAAGCTTTCTTT.

This rearrangement joins TRBV11-2 to TRBJ2-3; 15 bases line up with TRBD2. V shed 3 bases and J 4 bases; nucleotides not matched to a gene: 5. The CDR3 consists of 17 residues. The germline CDR1 and CDR2 sequences are SGHAT and FQNNGV. CDR3 nucleotides: TGTGCCAGCAGCTTGGCTGGACTAGCGGGAGGGCCAGATACGCAGTATTTT. Translation gives CASSLAGLAGGPDTQYF.

CDR3 bases: TGTGCCAGCAGCCGTTCGCCAGTTGCCTACGAGCAGTACTTC. Protein sequence: CASSRSPVAYEQYF. The chain uses TRBV7-6 and TRBJ2-7; no firm D call. V lost 5 bases to trimming and J lost 2 bases, with 13 bases between them. Germline V gene data show CDR1 as SGHVS and CDR2 as FNYEAQ. The length of the CDR3 is 14 residues.

The rearrangement uses TRBV3-1 (or the pseudogene TRBV3-2) and TRBJ1-1; TRBD1 agrees at 8 bases. From germline, CDR1 is LGHDT and CDR2 YNNKEL (reference sequence). The CDR3 sequence is 14 residues long. The V and J ends lost 6 bases and 8 bases, in that order; junction bases with no gene match: 11. In DNA, the CDR3 is TGTGCCAGCAGTCTCACGGACAGGGAGGTCGAAGCTTTCTTT. It codes for CASSLTDREVEAFF.

This chain's CDR3 is CASSTQGASNQPQHF. CDR3 sequence (DNA): TGTGCCAGTAGTACACAGGGGGCTAGCAATCAGCCCCAGCATTTT. The chain couples TRBV19 to TRBJ1-5; 9 nucleotides align to TRBD1. The CDR3 has 15 residues. Germline V gene lookup returns CDR1 LNHDA and CDR2 SQIVND (reference sequence). With 4 bases clipped from V and 0 bases from J, the junction kept 1 base outside the gene matches. Full variable domain (remainder filled in from reference TRBV19 and TRBJ1-5): DGGITQSPKYLFRKEGQNVTLSCEQNLNHDAMYWYRQDPGQGLRLIYYSQIVNDFQKGDIAEGYSVSREKKESFPLTVTSAQKNPTAFYLCASSTQGASNQPQHFGDGTRLSIL.

V usage is TRBV5-8 and J usage is TRBJ1-5; no reliable D call. Per germline, CDR1 SGHTS and CDR2 YDEGEE. The CDR3 runs 17 residues. The V and J ends lost 4 bases and 3 bases respectively, with 20 bases between them. CDR3 region: CASSRRPPQILNQPQHF. The DNA of the CDR3 is TGTGCCAGCAGCCGTCGGCCCCCACAGATCCTCAATCAGCCCCAGCATTTT. Drawing the rest from reference TRBV5-8 and TRBJ1-5, the complete variable domain is EAGVTQSPTHLIKTRGQQATLRCSPISGHTSVYWYQQALGLGLQFLLWYDEGEERNRGNFPPRFSGRQFPNYSSELNVNALELEDSALYLCASSRRPPQILNQPQHFGDGTRLSIL.

The V gene is TRBV18, the J gene TRBJ1-1; D ambiguous. V was cut by 3 bases and J by 4 bases, with 12 bases left in between. Germline values: CDR1 KGHSH, CDR2 LQKENI. The CDR3 covers 14 residues. The CDR3 nucleotides read TGTGCCAGCTCACCTACTTCAACCTTCACTGAAGCTTTCTTT. Protein: CASSPTSTFTEAFF.

This clone appeared a single time. CDR3 sequence reads: CASSSEGHLQETQYF. The CDR3 nucleotides are TGTGCCAGCAGCTCCGAGGGACACTTACAAGAGACCCAGTACTTC. This chain uses TRBV7-2 with TRBJ2-5, with D possibly matching TRBD1 (6 bases). The germline V and J ends were trimmed by 4 bases and 2 bases, with 14 bases remaining between them. The CDR3 contains 15 residues. Looked up from germline, CDR1 is SGHTA and CDR2 is FQGNSA.

CDR3 amino acids: CASSVPGRDIQYF. The DNA for the CDR3 is TGTGCCAGCAGCGTCCCAGGGCGAGACATTCAGTACTTC. The rearrangement joins TRBV13 to TRBJ2-4, with a weak D call TRBD1 (5 bases). This CDR3 has 13 amino acids. Germline CDR1 and CDR2: PRHDT and FYEKMQ (reference sequence). Trimming cost V 5 bases and J 8 bases, with 13 bases left between them.

The chain carries TRBV27 and TRBJ1-2, with 9 bases matching TRBD1. This CDR3 region has 14 residues. Trimming at V came to 8 bases and at J to 2 bases, leaving 6 bases not matched to a gene. Per germline, CDR1 MNHEY and CDR2 SMNVEV (reference sequence). This CDR3 is CASAGQGINYGYTF. In DNA form, the CDR3 reads TGTGCCAGCGCCGGACAGGGGATAAACTATGGCTACACCTTC.

The chain carries TRBV18 and TRBJ1-5; D is unresolved. The germline CDR1 and CDR2 sequences are KGHSH and LQKENI. Trimming took 6 bases from V and 0 from J, leaving 9 bases between them. The length of the CDR3 is 14 residues. CDR3 in DNA: TGTGCCAGCTCTGAGTACTATAGCAATCAGCCCCAGCATTTT. This codes for CASSEYYSNQPQHF.

V usage is TRBV18 and J usage is TRBJ2-7; D call uncertain. The CDR3 extends over 13 amino acids. Germline-derived CDR1 and CDR2 are KGHSH and LQKENI. V was cut by 3 bases and J by 2 bases, with 8 bases left in between. The DNA of the CDR3 is TGTGCCAGCTCACCCCCTGCGGCCTACGAGCAGTACTTC. Its translation is CASSPPAAYEQYF.

CDR3 region: CASSRTHRNQPQHF. DNA for the CDR3: TGTGCCAGCAGCCGTACCCACAGGAATCAGCCCCAGCATTTT. The J gene is TRBJ1-5, the V gene TRBV28, with TRBD1 as a possible D gene (5 bases). CDR3 length: 14 residues. Germline V CDR1 and CDR2: MDHEN, SYDVKM. V dropped 6 bases and J dropped 4 bases, with 13 bases sitting between them.

For this clone: Other DNA variants within this sample encode the same CDR3. This sequence joins TRBV9 and TRBJ1-2; D is uncertain. The CDR3 length is 12 residues. Germline CDR1 is SGDLS and CDR2 is YYNGEE. Trimming cost V 0 bases and J 8 bases, with 8 bases left between them. Here the CDR3 reads CASSVDSYGYTF. The CDR3 bases are TGTGCCAGCAGCGTAGACTCTTACGGCTACACCTTC.

The chain carries TRBV7-2 and TRBJ2-1; 9 positions agree with TRBD2. This CDR3 spans 17 amino acids. CDR1 and CDR2 from the germline V gene are SGHTA and FQGNSA. V lost 5 bases, J lost 3 bases, and 11 bases stayed unmatched. The CDR3 reads CASSLLSPSGDYNEQFF. In DNA, the CDR3 is TGTGCCAGCAGCCTACTCTCCCCTAGCGGGGACTACAATGAGCAGTTCTTC.

The J gene is TRBJ2-5, the V gene TRBV5-4; 9 bases map to TRBD2. The germline gives CDR1 SGHNT, CDR2 YYREEE (reference sequence). Trimming took 3 bases from V and 3 from J; bases not matched to a gene: 6. The CDR3 is 15 amino acids. CDR3 amino acids: CASSSPTSGKETQYF. The CDR3 DNA reads as TGTGCCAGCAGCTCACCGACTAGCGGTAAAGAGACCCAGTACTTC.